This passage covers 17 T cell receptor beta chains from one sample sequenced in a study of blood T cell repertoires in COVID-19 (dated by TCRdb to the early 2020s). To prepare the library, the immunoSEQ multiplex PCR assay was applied. TCRdb's version of the immuneACCESS table is confined to in-frame rearrangements and falls short of the full clone set. An unresolved V gene accounts for under half of the shortfall where checked; the remainder is of unknown origin. The sample table records around 300,000 clones; roughly 90% of these occur just once. Around 13% of the sample comes from the top ten. Specimen: peripheral blood. Receptor source: a woman aged 65 to 85 with COVID-19, enrolled during active disease.

This chain links TRBV7-2 with TRBJ2-7; 14 bases agree with TRBD2. V lost 6 bases and J lost 6; bases outside the gene matches: 4. The CDR3 length is 14 residues. Germline V gene sequence: CDR1 SGHTA, CDR2 FQGNSA. The CDR3 DNA follows: TGTGCCAGCAGGACTAGCGGGGGGGCCGCCGAGCAGTACTTC. Protein sequence: CASRTSGGAAEQYF.

This rearrangement joins TRBV7-2 to TRBJ1-4; D is uncertain. The V end was cut by 3 bases, the J end by 8 bases, with 13 bases between. Germline values: CDR1 SGHTA, CDR2 FQGNSA. The CDR3 length is 14 residues. CDR3 in DNA: TGTGCCAGCAGCTTGGAGGGCTTAGGCGAAAAACTGTTTTTT. Translated, it gives CASSLEGLGEKLFF.

CDR3 sequence reads: CASSAATSYEQYF. The CDR3 coding sequence is TGCGCCAGCAGCGCGGCGACCTCCTACGAGCAGTACTTC. V gene TRBV5-1 combines with J gene TRBJ2-7; D gene uncertain. This CDR3 is built from 13 residues. V was trimmed by 4 bases and J by 0 bases, leaving 8 bases between them. Germline loops: CDR1 SGHRS, CDR2 YFSETQ.

The genes are TRBV19 and TRBJ2-5; no firm D call. This CDR3 contains 13 residues. Germline-derived CDR1 and CDR2 are LNHDA and SQIVND (reference sequence). V gave up 0 bases and J gave up 5 bases, with 7 bases separating them. The CDR3 region is CASSIDPSETQYF. CDR3 DNA sequence: TGTGCCAGTAGTATAGACCCCTCGGAGACCCAGTACTTC.

V usage is TRBV5-8 and J usage is TRBJ2-7; 11 nucleotides match TRBD2. The CDR3 is 19 amino acids. V trimming: 3 bases; J trimming: 5 bases; junction bases outside the gene matches: 19. Germline loops: CDR1 SGHTS, CDR2 YDEGEE. CDR3 DNA sequence: TGTGCCAGCAGCTCAAAATTCCGGGAGTCTAGCGGGGGGAGGAACGAGCAGTACTTC. Translated, it gives CASSSKFRESSGGRNEQYF. The whole variable domain, remainder taken from reference TRBV5-8 and TRBJ2-7, is EAGVTQSPTHLIKTRGQQATLRCSPISGHTSVYWYQQALGLGLQFLLWYDEGEERNRGNFPPRFSGRQFPNYSSELNVNALELEDSALYLCASSSKFRESSGGRNEQYFGPGTRLTVT.

The J gene is TRBJ1-2, the V gene TRBV21-1. TRBV21-1 constitutes a pseudogene. The CDR3 covers 16 residues. The CDR3 loop reads CASSKDGPTRNYGYTF. In DNA form, the CDR3 reads TGTGCCAGCAGCAAAGATGGTCCCACGCGAAACTATGGCTACACCTTC.

This chain uses TRBV10-3 with TRBJ1-3; D unclear. V was trimmed by 8 bases and J by 3 bases, leaving 8 bases between them. Germline loops: CDR1 ENHRY, CDR2 SYGVKD. This CDR3 contains 12 residues. DNA of the CDR3: TGTGCCATCGGTGGGCTTGGAAACACCATATATTTT. This encodes CAIGGLGNTIYF.

CDR3 in amino acids: CASSTSGDYEQYF. CDR3 sequence (DNA): TGTGCCAGCTCTACTAGCGGGGACTACGAGCAGTACTTC. The V and J genes are TRBV6-5 and TRBJ2-7; 10 bases align to TRBD2. V trimming: 8 bases; J trimming: 3 bases; junction bases outside the gene matches: 4. The germline V gene has CDR1 MNHEY and CDR2 SVGAGI. The CDR3 has 13 amino acids.

The rearrangement uses TRBV5-1 and TRBJ2-1, with TRBD2 matching over 10 bases. With V trimmed by 3 bases and J by 3 bases, 12 bases remained unmatched. Germline lookup yields CDR1 SGHRS and CDR2 YFSETQ. This CDR3 has 18 residues. The CDR3 loop is CASSSWKIIAGGYNEQFF. The CDR3 DNA sequence: TGCGCCAGCAGCTCTTGGAAGATCATAGCGGGGGGCTACAATGAGCAGTTCTTC.

This sequence joins TRBV6-4 and TRBJ2-3; tentatively, D is TRBD2 (6 bases). V was cut by 4 bases and J by 5 bases, with 10 bases left in between. Looked up from germline, CDR1 is MRHNA and CDR2 is SNTAGT. The CDR3 totals 13 residues. The CDR3 region has the DNA TGTGCCAGCAGTGGGACTATAGAAGATACGCAGTATTTT. Translating it yields CASSGTIEDTQYF.

The chain is built from TRBV7-9 and TRBJ1-1; D perhaps matches TRBD1 (6 bases). Between the trimmed V and J ends, which lost 4 bases and 11 bases, there was a span of 17 bases. This CDR3 has 13 amino acids. CDR1 and CDR2 from the germline V gene are SEHNR and FQNEAQ (reference sequence). The CDR3 loop reads CASSSPAGTWAFF. DNA for the CDR3: TGTGCCAGCAGCTCCCCGGCAGGGACATGGGCTTTCTTT. Looking up the rest from reference TRBV7-9 and TRBJ1-1 gives the full variable domain: DTGVSQNPRHKITKRGQNVTFRCDPISEHNRLYWYRQTLGQGPEFLTYFQNEAQLEKSRLLSDRFSAERPKGSFSTLEIQRTEQGDSAMYLCASSSPAGTWAFFGQGTRLTVV.

The chain combines TRBV9 with TRBJ1-5; tentatively, D is TRBD1 (5 bases). V was trimmed by 4 bases and J by 4 bases, leaving 15 bases between them. CDR1 is SGDLS and CDR2 is YYNGEE in the germline V gene. The CDR3 contains 15 residues. The CDR3, as DNA: TGTGCCAGCAGCTCGGGGGGGTCCTCAAATCAGCCCCAGCATTTT. It specifies CASSSGGSSNQPQHF.

This clone was seen a single time. The V gene is TRBV28, the J gene TRBJ1-1; D perhaps matches TRBD1 (6 bases). The CDR3 has 14 amino acids. Germline V CDR1 and CDR2: MDHEN, SYDVKM. Trimming removed 5 bases from V and 4 bases from J, with 14 bases in between. CDR3 residues: CASSTTGGATEAFF. CDR3 nucleotide sequence: TGTGCCAGCAGTACAACGGGGGGGGCCACTGAAGCTTTCTTT.

This chain links TRBV4-1 with TRBJ1-1; D possibly corresponds to TRBD1 (5 bases). V lost 3 bases, J lost 1 base, and 9 bases lay in between. The CDR3 contains 14 residues. CDR1 is MGHRA, CDR2 YSYEKL, per germline. The CDR3 nucleotides read TGCGCCAGCAGCCAGGGGAGGGGGAACACTGAAGCTTTCTTT. This gives the protein CASSQGRGNTEAFF.

This chain uses TRBV4-1 with TRBJ2-7, with TRBD2 matching 9 bases. CDR3 length equals 15 residues. Germline V lookup: CDR1 MGHRA, CDR2 YSYEKL. The V segment lost 0 bases and the J segment 3 bases; nucleotides outside the gene matches: 3. The DNA for the CDR3 is TGCGCCAGCAGCCAAGATGTGCGGGGGGGCTACGAGCAGTACTTC. This gives the protein CASSQDVRGGYEQYF.

This clone was observed a handful of times. V is TRBV6-5 and J is TRBJ1-2; D is undetermined. CDR3 length: 15 residues. From germline, CDR1 is MNHEY and CDR2 SVGAGI. Trimming removed 3 bases at V and 0 bases at J, with 11 bases between. CDR3 in amino acids: CASSYGILTNYGYTF. DNA of the CDR3: TGTGCCAGCAGTTATGGCATCTTAACTAACTATGGCTACACCTTC.

The chain carries TRBV2 and TRBJ2-7; 8 bases map to TRBD1. The CDR3 loop spans 12 amino acids. Germline assignment: CDR1 SNHLY and CDR2 FYNNEI. J gave up 5 bases and V 4 bases, and 1 base lay outside the gene matches. CDR3: CASSADRDEQYF. DNA of the CDR3: TGTGCCAGCAGTGCGGACAGGGACGAGCAGTACTTC.